Presented here are 17 T cell receptor beta chains from one specimen sequenced in a study of blood T cell repertoires in COVID-19. TCRdb's copy holds only in-frame clones and misses some; the assay was immunoSEQ multiplex PCR. The table includes roughly 25,000 clones, over 75% detected once. The specimen sequenced was peripheral blood. These receptors were taken from a man aged 50 to 60 with active COVID-19.

The chain joins TRBV7-8 to TRBJ2-6, with 7 bases that match TRBD2. Per the germline V gene, CDR1 is SGHVS and CDR2 is FQNEAQ. The CDR3 sequence is 19 residues long. After removal of 5 bases from V and 0 bases from J, the junction contained 13 bases not matched to a gene. In DNA, the CDR3 is TGTGCCAGCAGCCGAGAACCGGGACTACGCAGCTCTGGGGCCAACGTCCTGACTTTC. Translated: CASSREPGLRSSGANVLTF.

The chain is built from TRBV19 and TRBJ2-3; 12 bases align to TRBD2. CDR1 LNHDA and CDR2 SQIVND come from the germline V gene (reference sequence). With V trimmed by 0 bases and J by 0 bases, 4 bases remained unmatched. The CDR3 sequence is 18 residues long. The CDR3 sequence is CASSIDLAGGRSTDTQYF. CDR3 DNA sequence: TGTGCCAGTAGTATAGATCTAGCGGGGGGGCGGAGCACAGATACGCAGTATTTT.

The CDR3 spells CASSYQGANEKLFF. The CDR3 bases are TGTGCCAGCAGTTACCAGGGTGCTAATGAAAAACTGTTTTTT. The chain has TRBV6-6 and TRBJ1-4; possible D gene TRBD1, 5 bases. This CDR3 region has 14 residues. Germline V lookup: CDR1 MNHNY, CDR2 SVGAGI (reference sequence). V dropped 2 bases and J dropped 3 bases, with 7 bases sitting between them.

The V gene is TRBV24-1, the J gene TRBJ2-7, with 7 bases that match TRBD1. V lost 4 bases and J lost 2; bases outside the gene matches: 7. Germline loops: CDR1 KGHDR, CDR2 SFDVKD. The CDR3 length is 15 residues. The DNA of the CDR3 is TGTGCCACCAGTGACCGGACAGGTTTCCCCTACGAGCAGTACTTC. Encoded protein: CATSDRTGFPYEQYF.

This clone was detected only a few times. V and J are TRBV28 and TRBJ1-2, with D possibly matching TRBD1 (5 bases). The germline V gene has CDR1 MDHEN and CDR2 SYDVKM. V dropped 10 bases and J dropped 5 bases, with 20 bases sitting between them. This CDR3 spans 14 amino acids. This CDR3 reads CATLGGRTYYGYTF. The CDR3 DNA reads TGTGCCACCCTGGGGGGTCGGACCTATTATGGCTACACCTTC.

The chain carries TRBV24-1 and TRBJ2-5; TRBD1 might be the D (5 bases). Germline CDR1 KGHDR, CDR2 SFDVKD. The ends were cut back, 4 bases at V and 1 base at J, with 12 bases in the middle. The CDR3 has 15 amino acids. CDR3 nucleotides: TGTGCCACCAGTGAGACAGCCACATTCCAAGAGACCCAGTACTTC. Amino acids: CATSETATFQETQYF.

The chain has TRBV7-2 and TRBJ1-2; 7 nucleotides align to TRBD1. Looked up from germline, CDR1 is SGHTA and CDR2 is FQGNSA. CDR3 length: 16 amino acids. The junction had 10 bases not matched to a gene; V was cut back by 5 bases and J by 1 base. CDR3 DNA: TGTGCCAGCAGCCCCCGGGACAGCACTTTTAACTATGGCTACACCTTC. It translates to CASSPRDSTFNYGYTF.

This rearrangement joins TRBV5-5 to TRBJ1-4, with D uncertain. Trimming pared 0 bases from V and 6 bases from J, leaving 6 bases between. The CDR3 covers 13 residues. The germline V gene has CDR1 SGHKS and CDR2 YYEKEE (reference sequence). This CDR3 is CASSLDPDEKLFF. CDR3 DNA sequence: TGTGCCAGCAGCTTGGATCCGGATGAAAAACTGTTTTTT.

This clone was observed a few times. V usage is TRBV6-1 and J usage is TRBJ1-6; 9 bases map to TRBD1. V lost 1 base, J lost 12 bases, and 10 bases stayed unmatched. CDR1 and CDR2 from the germline V gene are MNHNS and SASEGT. This CDR3 spans 16 amino acids. CDR3 bases: TGTGCCAGCAGTGAAGTGAATCGAGACAGGGGGGTACCCCTCCACTTT. This gives the protein CASSEVNRDRGVPLHF.

The chain has TRBV11-3 and TRBJ2-3, with 13 bases that match TRBD2. Germline V CDR1 and CDR2: SGHNT, YENEEA. The CDR3 has 17 residues. V was pared by 5 bases and J by 0 bases, with 5 bases of the junction left unmatched. In nucleotides, the CDR3 is TGTGCCAGCAGCCCTGGGACTAGCGGGGCAAGCACAGATACGCAGTATTTT. This sequence encodes CASSPGTSGASTDTQYF.

This clone occurred once. CDR3 DNA sequence: TGTGCCAGCAGCTCCCCCACAGGCTTCTACGAGCAGTACTTC. Its protein is CASSSPTGFYEQYF. The chain carries TRBV5-5 and TRBJ2-7; D perhaps matches TRBD1 (5 bases). The V and J ends lost 3 bases and 3 bases respectively, with 13 bases between them. The CDR3 covers 14 residues. Germline assignment: CDR1 SGHKS and CDR2 YYEKEE (reference sequence).

The chain recombines TRBV19 with TRBJ2-1; no firm D call. CDR1 is LNHDA, CDR2 SQIVND, per germline (reference sequence). The CDR3 is 11 residues long. The ends were cut back, 3 bases at V and 8 bases at J, with 5 bases in the middle. The CDR3 reads CASSIQDEQFF. CDR3 coding DNA: TGTGCCAGTAGTATTCAGGATGAGCAGTTCTTC.

J is TRBJ2-2 and V is TRBV24-1; D perhaps matches TRBD2 (5 bases). This CDR3 is built from 14 residues. CDR1 KGHDR and CDR2 SFDVKD come from the germline V gene. Between the trimmed V and J ends, which lost 5 bases and 6 bases, there was a span of 12 bases. CDR3 in amino acids: CATSAYGDAGELFF. The CDR3 DNA follows: TGTGCCACCAGTGCTTACGGGGATGCCGGGGAGCTGTTTTTT.

This clone was recorded a few times. This CDR3 reads CASSHRGFNEQYF. Written as DNA, the CDR3 is TGTGCCAGCAGCCACAGGGGTTTCAACGAGCAGTACTTC. The chain is built from TRBV3-1 (or the pseudogene TRBV3-2) and TRBJ2-7, with D perhaps matching TRBD1 (6 bases). The V gene lost 3 bases and the J gene lost 5 bases, with 11 bases spanning the gap. Germline assignment: CDR1 LGHDT and CDR2 YNNKEL (reference sequence). The CDR3 runs 13 residues.

V and J are TRBV7-2 and TRBJ1-1; 11 nucleotides agree with TRBD1. The J segment lost 7 bases and the V segment lost 4 bases, leaving 11 bases of the junction unmatched. Germline assignment: CDR1 SGHTA and CDR2 FQGNSA. CDR3 length: 16 amino acids. CDR3 amino acids: CASSSGTGGTWIEAFF. Written as DNA, the CDR3 is TGTGCCAGCAGCTCCGGGACAGGGGGGACTTGGATTGAAGCTTTCTTT.

This clone was detected once. The chain combines TRBV7-2 with TRBJ2-4, with a tentative D call TRBD1 (5 bases). Trimming took 5 bases from V and 0 from J, leaving 14 bases between them. The CDR3 consists of 16 residues. Germline V CDR1 and CDR2: SGHTA, FQGNSA. CDR3 sequence: CASSLTGSLAKNIQYF. The CDR3 DNA reads as TGTGCCAGCAGCCTAACAGGAAGTTTAGCCAAAAACATTCAGTACTTC.

This clone was seen only once. The V call is TRBV18, the J call TRBJ1-2; D gene unclear. Trimming left V 3 bases short and J 1 base short, with 6 bases between. Germline V gene data show CDR1 as KGHSH and CDR2 as LQKENI. The CDR3 consists of 13 residues. The CDR3 nucleotides read TGTGCCAGCTCACCCGACAATAACTATGGCTACACCTTC. This gives the protein CASSPDNNYGYTF.